Following are 28 T cell receptor beta chains from one sample sequenced in a study of blood T cell repertoires in COVID-19. This table comes from immunoSEQ multiplex PCR, and its TCRdb copy is limited to in-frame clones, with some not included. This sample yields about 250,000 clones, of which roughly 84% are seen a single time; 1.5% to 1.7% belongs to the top ten. The sequenced sample consisted of peripheral blood. The receptors shown here come from a woman aged 40 to 50 who had recovered from COVID-19.

The chain recombines TRBV2 with TRBJ1-1, with no clear D. Germline-derived CDR1 and CDR2 are SNHLY and FYNNEI. Trimming took off 8 bases at V and 7 bases at J, with 8 bases between the two ends. This CDR3 spans 10 amino acids. The CDR3 region has the DNA TGTGCCAGCTCCCTCCGTGAAGCTTTCTTT. Translated, it gives CASSLREAFF.

About this clone itself: One end of the junction fails to match germline, which may point to a read error. The chain joins TRBV2 to TRBJ1-6; unclear D gene. CDR1 and CDR2 (germline): SNHLY, FYNNEI. This CDR3 is built from 15 residues. The CDR3 loop reads CASGEDISYNSPLHF. CDR3 nucleotides: TGTGCCAGCGGTGAAGACATCTCCTATAATTCACCCCTCCACTTT. The variable domain in full, with the rest retrieved from reference TRBV2 and TRBJ1-6, is EPEVTQTPSHQVTQMGQEVILRCVPISNHLYFYWYRQILGQKVEFLVSFYNNEISEKSEIFDDQFSVERPDGSNFTLKIRSTKLEDSAMYFCASGEDISYNSPLHFGNGTRLTVT.

This clone is a singleton in its sample. V usage is TRBV20-1 and J usage is TRBJ2-7, with 9 positions matching TRBD1. The CDR3 totals 14 residues. The V and J ends lost 3 bases and 2 bases, in that order; junction bases with no gene match: 5. Germline V gene sequence: CDR1 DFQATT, CDR2 SNEGSKA (reference sequence). As DNA, the CDR3 is TGCAGTGCTAGTCCGGGACAGGGTCCCTACGAGCAGTACTTC. It specifies CSASPGQGPYEQYF.

Written as DNA, the CDR3 is TGCGCCAGCAGCCAAGCTGGGCTCACTGCAGGGGATGGATGGGGCACTGAAGCTTTCTTT. Protein: CASSQAGLTAGDGWGTEAFF. The rearrangement uses TRBV4-1 and TRBJ1-1; possibly TRBD1 for D (6 bases). The CDR3 has 20 residues. Per germline, CDR1 MGHRA and CDR2 YSYEKL. V lost 1 base to trimming and J lost 4 bases, with 28 bases between them.

The chain couples TRBV18 to TRBJ1-2, with D perhaps matching TRBD1 (6 bases). V was shortened by 3 bases and J by 4 bases, with 15 bases between the two germline ends. CDR1 and CDR2 from the germline V gene are KGHSH and LQKENI. The CDR3 sequence is 15 residues long. CDR3 loop: CASSPDSQNRYGYTF. DNA for the CDR3: TGTGCCAGCTCACCGGACAGCCAGAACCGCTATGGCTACACCTTC.

This chain uses TRBV28 with TRBJ2-2; D unclear. Trimming left V 2 bases short and J 1 base short, with 11 bases between. Germline V CDR1 and CDR2: MDHEN, SYDVKM. The CDR3 extends over 16 amino acids. CDR3 loop: CASSLNRRQNTGELFF. CDR3 bases: TGTGCCAGCAGTTTAAACCGTCGACAGAACACCGGGGAGCTGTTTTTT.

This clone was observed a handful of times. The V call is TRBV28, the J call TRBJ1-2; possibly TRBD1 for D (5 bases). Germline CDR1 and CDR2: MDHEN and SYDVKM. V dropped 6 bases and J dropped 0 bases, with 11 bases sitting between them. The CDR3 has 14 residues. CDR3 nucleotides: TGTGCCAGCAGGGCGGGGGGAACTAACTATGGCTACACCTTC. Amino acids: CASRAGGTNYGYTF.

This clone came up a few times. The chain carries TRBV11-2 and TRBJ1-5, with no clear D. Trimming left V 1 base short and J 1 base short, with 8 bases between. The length of the CDR3 is 15 residues. Germline loops: CDR1 SGHAT, CDR2 FQNNGV. In DNA form, the CDR3 reads TGTGCCAGCAGCTTAGGCCCCGGGAGCAATCAGCCCCAGCATTTT. This translates into CASSLGPGSNQPQHF.

This chain's CDR3 is CASSPPSVAGEFYEQYF. CDR3 coding DNA: TGTGCCAGCTCACCACCCAGCGTAGCGGGGGAATTCTACGAGCAGTACTTC. The V call is TRBV18, the J call TRBJ2-7; the match to TRBD2 covers 9 bases. Per germline, CDR1 KGHSH and CDR2 LQKENI. The junction had 9 bases not matched to a gene; V was cut back by 0 bases and J by 3 bases. This CDR3 has 17 residues.

The sample holds a few counts of this clone. The rearrangement links TRBV5-1 to TRBJ2-7; weak D call: TRBD1 (6 bases). Trimming took 7 bases from V and 3 from J, leaving 14 bases between them. Germline CDR1 reads SGHRS; CDR2 reads YFSETQ. The CDR3 contains 13 residues. The CDR3 region has the DNA TGCGCCAGCGTAACGACAGGCTTCTACGAGCAGTACTTC. It translates to CASVTTGFYEQYF.

The CDR3 DNA sequence: TGCAGTGCTAGTCCCAGTAGCGGGGGGAGCACAGATACGCAGTATTTT. Protein: CSASPSSGGSTDTQYF. The chain couples TRBV20-1 to TRBJ2-3; TRBD2 matches 10 bases. The J segment lost 0 bases and the V segment lost 3 bases, leaving 6 bases of the junction unmatched. Germline V gene sequence: CDR1 DFQATT, CDR2 SNEGSKA (reference sequence). This CDR3 has 16 residues.

The chain joins TRBV29-1 to TRBJ2-5, with a tentative D call TRBD2 (5 bases). Germline values: CDR1 SQVTM, CDR2 ANQGSEA. CDR3 size: 12 residues. Trimming left V 6 bases short and J 5 bases short, with 13 bases between. In DNA form, the CDR3 reads TGCAGCGTAGCGGTAGGTCTCGAGACCCAGTACTTC. This translates into CSVAVGLETQYF.

This rearrangement joins TRBV5-1 to TRBJ2-1; weak D call: TRBD1 (8 bases). V gave up 2 bases and J gave up 7 bases, with 10 bases separating them. The CDR3 covers 13 residues. Germline CDR1 is SGHRS and CDR2 is YFSETQ. CDR3 region: CASSLQGGNEQFF. CDR3 DNA sequence: TGCGCCAGCAGCTTACAGGGGGGGAATGAGCAGTTCTTC.

This chain's CDR3 is CASGNRGFDSEKLFF. The CDR3 region has the DNA TGCGCCAGCGGGAACAGGGGTTTTGACTCTGAAAAACTGTTTTTT. The V gene is TRBV5-1, the J gene TRBJ1-4; 7 bases fit TRBD1. V was pared by 7 bases and J by 7 bases, with 13 bases of the junction left unmatched. The germline gives CDR1 SGHRS, CDR2 YFSETQ. The CDR3 sequence is 15 residues long.

The chain is built from TRBV4-1 and TRBJ2-1, with 9 positions matching TRBD1. The CDR3 extends over 15 amino acids. V gave up 6 bases and J gave up 3 bases; unmatched junction bases: 6. Germline V gene data show CDR1 as MGHRA and CDR2 as YSYEKL. The CDR3 loop is CASSTDRGNYNEQFF. The CDR3, as DNA: TGCGCCAGCAGTACGGACAGGGGTAACTACAATGAGCAGTTCTTC.

This clone was detected once. This sequence joins TRBV6-6 and TRBJ1-2, with 7 nucleotides matching TRBD1. Looked up from germline, CDR1 is MNHNY and CDR2 is SVGAGI (reference sequence). CDR3 size: 14 residues. With V trimmed by 2 bases and J by 7 bases, 7 bases remained unmatched. CDR3 DNA: TGTGCCAGCAGTTACAGCCAGGGGGATTCTGGCTACACCTTC. Amino acid sequence: CASSYSQGDSGYTF.

The genes are TRBV10-2 and TRBJ2-5, with TRBD1 as a possible D gene (5 bases). V lost 2 bases and J 1 base, leaving 8 bases between the germline ends. Germline CDR1 is WSHSY and CDR2 is SAAADI. The CDR3 has 14 residues. The CDR3 is CASSEGHFQETQYF. In DNA form, the CDR3 reads TGCGCCAGCAGTGAGGGACATTTCCAAGAGACCCAGTACTTC.

Worth noting for this clone: This same CDR3 is encoded by further DNA sequences in the sample. The chain is built from TRBV5-1 and TRBJ1-2; D gene uncertain. CDR3 length: 12 residues. Trimming took 0 bases from V and 6 from J, leaving 6 bases between them. Per germline, CDR1 SGHRS and CDR2 YFSETQ. CDR3 sequence: CASSLDRDGYTF. The DNA for the CDR3 is TGCGCCAGCAGCTTGGACAGAGATGGCTACACCTTC.

The V call is TRBV15, the J call TRBJ2-3; D perhaps matches TRBD1 (5 bases). The germline V gene encodes CDR1 LNHNV and CDR2 YYDKDF (reference sequence). Deletions cut 7 bases from V and 2 bases from J, with 19 bases between. This CDR3 is built from 16 residues. CDR3 sequence reads: CATKQAAGSTTDTQYF. The CDR3 DNA follows: TGTGCCACCAAACAGGCGGCAGGTAGCACCACAGATACGCAGTATTTT.

DNA of the CDR3: TGTGCCAGCAGCCCGACTTTGGGGGGAGGTGGCTACACCTTC. This sequence encodes CASSPTLGGGGYTF. The chain joins TRBV27 to TRBJ1-2; maybe TRBD1 (5 bases). V gave up 6 bases and J gave up 7 bases, with 18 bases separating them. Germline V gene data show CDR1 as MNHEY and CDR2 as SMNVEV (reference sequence). This CDR3 region has 14 residues.

V and J are TRBV5-1 and TRBJ1-4; 11 nucleotides agree with TRBD1. Unmatched junction bases numbered 6, after V lost 3 bases and J lost 2 bases. This CDR3 contains 17 residues. Germline V CDR1 and CDR2: SGHRS, YFSETQ. Written as DNA, the CDR3 is TGCGCCAGCAGCTCCGGACAGGGGGCTTGGACTAATGAAAAACTGTTTTTT. Translated, it gives CASSSGQGAWTNEKLFF.

The rearrangement joins TRBV6-5 to TRBJ1-5; 8 nucleotides align to TRBD1. The J segment lost 9 bases and the V segment lost 8 bases, leaving 9 bases of the junction unmatched. CDR1 MNHEY and CDR2 SVGAGI come from the germline V gene. The CDR3 is 13 residues long. This CDR3 is CASLKTGAGPQHF. The CDR3 nucleotides are TGTGCCAGCCTCAAGACAGGGGCAGGGCCCCAGCATTTT.

The chain has TRBV5-5 and TRBJ1-2; no reliable D call. V was cut by 4 bases and J by 6 bases, with 13 bases left in between. CDR3 length: 13 amino acids. Germline V gives CDR1 SGHKS, CDR2 YYEKEE (reference sequence). Written as DNA, the CDR3 is TGTGCCAGCAGCGTGATCAGTAATCATGGCTACACCTTC. Its translation: CASSVISNHGYTF.

The genes are TRBV12-3 or TRBV12-4 and TRBJ1-1; D gene uncertain. This CDR3 contains 13 residues. Between the trimmed V and J ends, which lost 7 bases and 3 bases, there was a span of 12 bases. The CDR3 region is CASKLDGDTEAFF. The DNA of the CDR3 is TGTGCCAGCAAACTAGACGGAGACACTGAAGCTTTCTTT.

The count of this clone is one. The chain carries TRBV27 and TRBJ1-2; 9 bases fit TRBD1. The trim removed 6 bases at V and 8 bases at J, leaving 7 bases unmatched. CDR1 is MNHEY, CDR2 SMNVEV, per germline (reference sequence). The CDR3 contains 13 residues. CDR3 sequence (DNA): TGTGCCAGCAGCTTACAGGGGGCGTGGGGCTACACCTTC. It specifies CASSLQGAWGYTF.

This clone was observed once. This sequence joins TRBV7-9 and TRBJ2-1, with a weak D call TRBD1 (5 bases). The V gene's germline CDR1 is SEHNR and CDR2 FQNEAQ (reference sequence). The CDR3 has 14 amino acids. Deletions cut 1 base from V and 5 bases from J, with 9 bases between. CDR3 bases: TGTGCCAGCAGCTTAGGACAAGGGGACAATGAGCAGTTCTTC. Translating it yields CASSLGQGDNEQFF.

The chain employs TRBV7-3 and TRBJ2-1, with 7 nucleotides matching TRBD1. CDR3 length: 15 amino acids. The germline V gene encodes CDR1 SGHTA and CDR2 FQGTGA. J was trimmed by 7 bases and V by 1 base; bases with no gene match: 7. The CDR3 spells CASSLRGPTGNEQFF. The DNA for the CDR3 is TGTGCCAGCAGCTTAAGGGGCCCGACAGGGAATGAGCAGTTCTTC.

The chain recombines TRBV28 with TRBJ1-2; no firm D call. Germline assignment: CDR1 MDHEN and CDR2 SYDVKM. The CDR3 totals 15 residues. V was shortened by 4 bases and J by 8 bases, with 20 bases between the two germline ends. The CDR3 loop is CASSSSFSFPGGYTF. DNA for the CDR3: TGTGCCAGCAGTTCGTCGTTCTCTTTCCCCGGGGGCTACACCTTC.